This passage covers 17 T cell receptor beta chains from one sample sequenced in a study of blood T cells in healthy people across ages (dated by TCRdb to about 2015). The method behind the library was 5' RACE. Sequencing instrument: Illumina HiSeq 2500. A second about 7 to 11 cycle PCR used a sample-barcoded 5' primer and a J-beta primer mix. Using fastp trimming at Q25 and MiXCR clonotype assembly, TCRdb reanalyzed the public sequencing data and kept in-frame beta chains. Rows with a matching CDR3 protein are joined into one entry that keeps the most common DNA and genes. This sample is represented by about 580,000 distinct CDR3 sequences; about 45% of them were singletons. 20% to 25% of the sample is taken by the ten largest. Sequencing input: blood. The source is a man aged 80 or over in good health.

The DNA of the CDR3 is TGCGCCAGCAGCCAACTCGACAGGGGGTCCTACGAGCAGTACTTC. This gives the protein CASSQLDRGSYEQYF. The gene calls are TRBV4-1 and TRBJ2-4; TRBD1 matches 9 bases. With the DNA end fitting TRBJ2-7 better, the J assignment may be wrong. The V gene's germline CDR1 is MGHRA and CDR2 YSYEKL. This CDR3 has 15 residues.

This sequence joins TRBV20-1 and TRBJ2-1; possible D gene TRBD1, 6 bases. There are 10 residues in the CDR3. V was trimmed by 5 bases and J by 10 bases, leaving 9 bases between them. The germline CDR1 and CDR2 sequences are DFQATT and SNEGSKA (reference sequence). The CDR3 DNA reads TGCAGTGCTCGACAGGCCGAGCAGTTCTTC. Protein: CSARQAEQFF.

The chain recombines TRBV13 with TRBJ2-5; D is undetermined. Between the trimmed V and J ends, which lost 0 bases and 3 bases, there was a span of 5 bases. Germline V gene lookup returns CDR1 PRHDT and CDR2 FYEKMQ (reference sequence). The CDR3 loop spans 13 amino acids. The CDR3 reads CASSLGPKETQYF. The CDR3 DNA sequence: TGTGCCAGCAGCTTAGGACCAAAAGAGACCCAGTACTTC.

This clonotype was found many times. CDR3 protein: CASIPGTGPYNEQFF. Written as DNA, the CDR3 is TGTGCCAGCATTCCTGGGACGGGCCCCTACAATGAGCAGTTCTTC. The rearrangement uses TRBV27 and TRBJ2-1; D possibly matches TRBD1 or TRBD2 (5 bases each). The CDR3 runs to 15 residues. Trimming stripped 7 bases from V and 2 bases from J, with 15 bases between. Germline V gene sequence: CDR1 MNHEY, CDR2 SMNVEV (reference sequence).

The chain uses TRBV12-3 or TRBV12-4 and TRBJ1-2, with TRBD1 matching 7 bases. The CDR3 loop spans 15 amino acids. The J segment lost 8 bases and the V segment lost 5 bases, leaving 14 bases of the junction unmatched. The CDR3 region is CASSIGTATNSGYTF. The CDR3, as DNA: TGTGCCAGCAGTATCGGGACAGCTACCAACTCGGGCTACACCTTC.

A few counts support this clonotype. This chain connects TRBV25-1 to TRBJ1-2; no reliable D call. V was trimmed by 4 bases and J by 1 base, leaving 13 bases between them. Germline V gene lookup returns CDR1 MGHDK and CDR2 SYGVNS. The CDR3 runs to 15 residues. The DNA of the CDR3 is TGTGCCAGCAGTGTCACCGCCACAGATAACTATGGCTACACCTTC. Translation gives CASSVTATDNYGYTF.

This chain connects TRBV25-1 to TRBJ2-3; 9 nucleotides match TRBD2. CDR1 MGHDK and CDR2 SYGVNS come from the germline V gene. The V segment lost 1 base and the J segment 5 bases; nucleotides outside the gene matches: 7. The CDR3 loop spans 16 amino acids. The CDR3: CASSELSSGRVDTQYF. The CDR3 DNA reads as TGTGCCAGCAGTGAATTGAGTAGCGGGAGAGTAGATACGCAGTATTTT.

This chain links TRBV7-2 with TRBJ2-5; 7 nucleotides agree with TRBD1. The J call is in doubt because the DNA end fits TRBJ2-7 better. Germline V gene lookup returns CDR1 SGHTA and CDR2 FQGNSA. The CDR3 has 15 amino acids. The CDR3 DNA is TGTGCCAGCAGCTTAGCGCTAGGGGGCAAATACGAGCAGTACTTC. This gives the protein CASSLALGGKYEQYF.

Comments on this clonotype: A junction boundary mismatches the germline segment, possibly from a read error. The V call is TRBV20-1, the J call TRBJ2-2; a possible D gene is TRBD2 (6 bases). Germline-derived CDR1 and CDR2 are DFQATT and SNEGSKA (reference sequence). The CDR3 is 15 residues long. For the CDR3, the DNA is TGCAGCGCTAGGCTAACGGGACTCGACACCGGGGAGCTGTTTTTT. It codes for CSARLTGLDTGELFF.

This sequence joins TRBV20-1 and TRBJ2-1; 8 bases are shared with TRBD2. Germline-derived CDR1 and CDR2 are DFQATT and SNEGSKA (reference sequence). V was pared by 5 bases and J by 0 bases, with 3 bases of the junction left unmatched. This CDR3 is built from 14 residues. CDR3: CSADSGGSYNEQFF. The DNA of the CDR3 is TGCAGTGCTGACAGCGGGGGCTCCTACAATGAGCAGTTCTTC.

This clonotype was detected ten times or more. The genes are TRBV6-6 and TRBJ1-1; the D is unclear. Germline lookup yields CDR1 MNHNY and CDR2 SVGAGI (reference sequence). The length of the CDR3 is 12 residues. Trimming took 4 bases from V and 7 from J, leaving 10 bases between them. The CDR3 region has the DNA TGTGCCAGCAGTTTCCTCCCCCATGAAGCTTTCTTT. As protein: CASSFLPHEAFF.

This clonotype has a handful of counts. This chain connects TRBV7-2 to TRBJ2-5; no clear D gene. Trimming left V 0 bases short and J 0 bases short, with 11 bases between. Germline V lookup: CDR1 SGHTA, CDR2 FQGNSA. This CDR3 comprises 16 residues. The CDR3 protein is CASSLATVPYQETQYF. CDR3 coding DNA: TGTGCCAGCAGCTTAGCAACAGTGCCCTACCAAGAGACCCAGTACTTC.

This clonotype was detected a few times. The V gene is TRBV28, the J gene TRBJ2-1; TRBD1 or TRBD2 may be the D gene (5 bases each). Germline V gene lookup returns CDR1 MDHEN and CDR2 SYDVKM. CDR3 length equals 18 residues. Trimming pared 8 bases from V and 4 bases from J, leaving 27 bases between. The CDR3, as DNA: TGTGCCAGCCCTCCGGGGCTAGAAGGGCACCGGGTTTACAATGAGCAGTTCTTC. This codes for CASPPGLEGHRVYNEQFF.

The rearrangement uses TRBV24-1 and TRBJ2-1; tentatively, D is TRBD2 (5 bases). There are 13 residues in the CDR3. CDR1 is KGHDR and CDR2 is SFDVKD in the germline V gene. Trimming cost V 3 bases and J 8 bases, with 10 bases left between them. CDR3 region: CATSDPRDHEQFF. CDR3 nucleotides: TGTGCCACCAGTGATCCACGGGATCATGAGCAGTTCTTC.

This clonotype was detected many times. The chain has TRBV6-6 and TRBJ2-2; no reliable D call. Germline-derived CDR1 and CDR2 are MNHNY and SVGAGI (reference sequence). The CDR3 totals 15 residues. The V and J ends lost 7 bases and 2 bases respectively, with 14 bases between them. CDR3 sequence: CASTRRTDNTGELFF. The CDR3, as DNA: TGTGCCAGCACCCGCCGAACGGATAACACCGGGGAGCTGTTTTTT.

The J gene is TRBJ2-3, the V gene TRBV7-9; D is undetermined. The length of the CDR3 is 13 residues. V dropped 1 base and J dropped 5 bases, with 7 bases sitting between them. Germline lookup yields CDR1 SEHNR and CDR2 FQNEAQ (reference sequence). The CDR3 nucleotides are TGTGCCAGCAGCTTAGAAGGGCAAGATACGCAGTATTTT. Translating gives CASSLEGQDTQYF.

V usage is TRBV20-1 and J usage is TRBJ1-6; 9 positions agree with TRBD1. Germline values: CDR1 DFQATT, CDR2 SNEGSKA (reference sequence). The length of the CDR3 is 14 residues. Trimming cost V 2 bases and J 8 bases; bases outside gene matches: 4. The CDR3 here is CSARRGQGDSPLHF. The CDR3 DNA is TGCAGTGCTAGAAGGGGACAGGGAGATTCACCCCTCCACTTT.